The next 14 T cell receptor beta chains were all read from a single sample in a study of siplizumab effects on memory and regulatory T cells. Method: immunoSEQ multiplex PCR; TCRdb's copy keeps in-frame clones and lacks some. The sample holds 80,000 to 130,000 clones, 92% seen once. Sequencing input: Tregs sorted from blood. These receptors originate from a human donor in good health.

The CDR3 loop is CASSTGARTSGYEQYF. The CDR3 coding sequence is TGTGCCAGCAGTACAGGGGCGAGGACTAGCGGATACGAGCAGTACTTC. The chain joins TRBV28 to TRBJ2-7; 10 nucleotides agree with TRBD2. The CDR3 runs to 16 residues. V shed 5 bases and J 4 bases; nucleotides not matched to a gene: 11. In germline, CDR1 is MDHEN, CDR2 SYDVKM.

The gene calls are TRBV5-1 and TRBJ1-1; weak D call: TRBD1 (5 bases). The CDR3 is 14 residues long. V lost 4 bases to trimming and J lost 2 bases, with 12 bases between them. Germline V gene sequence: CDR1 SGHRS, CDR2 YFSETQ. CDR3 DNA: TGCGCCAGCAGCATAGGGACGGTCAACACTGAAGCTTTCTTT. As protein: CASSIGTVNTEAFF.

The CDR3, as DNA: TGTGCCAGCAGTTTAGGGGGGACATCCTTGGAGACCCAGTACTTC. Translating it yields CASSLGGTSLETQYF. The chain joins TRBV27 to TRBJ2-5; D is perhaps TRBD1 or TRBD2 (6 bases each). The V gene lost 2 bases and the J gene lost 5 bases, with 15 bases spanning the gap. Per germline, CDR1 MNHEY and CDR2 SMNVEV (reference sequence). The CDR3 is made up of 15 amino acids.

The chain uses TRBV18 and TRBJ2-7; TRBD2 matches at 13 bases. Looked up from germline, CDR1 is KGHSH and CDR2 is LQKENI. The CDR3 runs 16 residues. Losses at the gene ends were 2 bases for V and 3 bases for J; bases not matched to a gene: 4. Written as DNA, the CDR3 is TGTGCCAGCTCACCATCGGGACTAGCGGGAAGCTACGAGCAGTACTTC. Protein product: CASSPSGLAGSYEQYF.

CDR3 coding DNA: TGTGCCAGCAGCCGGACTAGCGGAGGGGGTGAGCAGTTCTTC. It codes for CASSRTSGGGEQFF. V usage is TRBV7-3 and J usage is TRBJ2-1; 10 nucleotides agree with TRBD2. This CDR3 is built from 14 residues. V lost 5 bases, J lost 9 bases, and 7 bases stayed unmatched. Germline V CDR1 and CDR2: SGHTA, FQGTGA. Drawing the rest from reference TRBV7-3 and TRBJ2-1, the complete variable domain is GAGVSQTPSNKVTEKGKYVELRCDPISGHTALYWYRQSLGQGPEFLIYFQGTGAADDSGLPNDRFFAVRPEGSVSTLKIQRTERGDSAVYLCASSRTSGGGEQFFGPGTRLTVL.

The rearrangement joins TRBV6-1 to TRBJ1-5; D is uncertain. Trimming took off 7 bases at V and 3 bases at J, with 7 bases between the two ends. In germline, CDR1 is MNHNS, CDR2 SASEGT. The CDR3 is made up of 12 amino acids. The CDR3 nucleotides read TGTGCCAGCACCCGGGTCAATCAGCCCCAGCATTTT. Protein sequence: CASTRVNQPQHF.

The chain recombines TRBV29-1 with TRBJ2-6; 10 bases are a match to TRBD1. Germline CDR1 reads SQVTM; CDR2 reads ANQGSEA. V shed 4 bases, J shed 1 base, and the junction held 4 bases outside the gene matches. The CDR3 consists of 16 residues. The CDR3 reads CSVVGTGVSGANVLTF. The CDR3 DNA reads as TGCAGCGTTGTCGGGACAGGGGTTTCTGGGGCCAACGTCCTGACTTTC.

The CDR3 DNA reads as TGTGCCAGCAGTGCGGGACTCTATAATGAAAAACTGTTTTTT. The encoded protein is CASSAGLYNEKLFF. This chain uses TRBV6-5 with TRBJ1-4; maybe TRBD1 (5 bases). Germline-derived CDR1 and CDR2 are MNHEY and SVGAGI. This CDR3 is 14 amino acids long. The V end was cut by 5 bases, the J end by 4 bases, with 11 bases between.

V gene TRBV5-1 combines with J gene TRBJ2-1; 9 bases are shared with TRBD2. This CDR3 spans 15 amino acids. Trimming at V came to 0 bases and at J to 6 bases, leaving 4 bases not matched to a gene. Germline-derived CDR1 and CDR2 are SGHRS and YFSETQ. CDR3 loop: CASSLARREGNEQFF. For the CDR3, the DNA is TGCGCCAGCAGCTTGGCCAGGCGGGAGGGCAATGAGCAGTTCTTC.

Here the CDR3 reads CASNLGLALQETQYF. The CDR3 nucleotides are TGTGCCAGCAACCTGGGACTAGCGCTTCAAGAGACCCAGTACTTC. The chain links TRBV7-2 to TRBJ2-5; TRBD2 matches at 10 bases. This CDR3 region has 15 residues. Trimming removed 7 bases from V and 2 bases from J; junction bases left unmatched: 7. Germline lookup yields CDR1 SGHTA and CDR2 FQGNSA.

This sequence joins TRBV7-9 and TRBJ1-1; possibly TRBD1 for D (6 bases). V lost 1 base to trimming and J lost 4 bases, with 13 bases between them. The CDR3 contains 15 residues. Germline V gives CDR1 SEHNR, CDR2 FQNEAQ (reference sequence). In DNA, the CDR3 is TGTGCCAGCAGCTTAGGGGACAACCGACTCACTGAAGCTTTCTTT. Amino acid sequence: CASSLGDNRLTEAFF.

The rearrangement uses TRBV6-6 and TRBJ1-2; a possible D gene is TRBD1 (6 bases). Germline V lookup: CDR1 MNHNY, CDR2 SVGAGI (reference sequence). With 6 bases removed from V and 8 bases from J, the gap between germline ends came to 13 bases. The CDR3 sequence is 12 residues long. CDR3 region: CASRKQGWGYTF. The DNA of the CDR3 is TGTGCCAGCAGGAAACAGGGTTGGGGCTACACCTTC.

This chain links TRBV6-1 with TRBJ1-5; maybe TRBD1 (6 bases). V was trimmed by 6 bases and J by 0 bases, leaving 12 bases between them. The length of the CDR3 is 15 residues. The germline gives CDR1 MNHNS, CDR2 SASEGT. The CDR3: CASSYGQLSNQPQHF. The CDR3 nucleotides read TGTGCCAGCAGCTATGGACAGCTTAGCAATCAGCCCCAGCATTTT.

This chain joins TRBV10-3 and TRBJ1-1, with D maybe TRBD1 (5 bases). The CDR3 is made up of 14 amino acids. CDR1 and CDR2 (germline): ENHRY, SYGVKD. The V and J ends lost 7 bases and 1 base respectively, with 13 bases between them. CDR3 nucleotide sequence: TGTGCCATCAACCGCGGGACGGCGAACACTGAAGCTTTCTTT. It translates to CAINRGTANTEAFF.